This TCR beta chain was recovered during a study of quantifying T cell responses using KT2 cells. Study overall: TCR alpha and beta constant-region primers primed reverse transcription of RNA. Study-wide results and caveats: Very high KT2 spike-in numbers caused saturation in KT2 sequence detection.

This clonotype was recorded many times. Its antigen is undetermined. Per germline, CDR1 SGHTA and CDR2 FQGNSA. Trimming pared 4 bases from V and 5 bases from J, leaving 8 bases between. The CDR3 is 12 residues long. A single-stranded UMI oligo with SP2 sequence was ligated to cDNA 3' ends. The first PCR ran roughly 4 cycles with an equimolar RC1.1 and RC1.2 beta primer mix. From the UMI-ligation and nested PCR reads, TCRdb called clonotypes with MiXCR, one entry per CDR3 protein. The repertoire holds under 35,000 distinct CDR3 sequences, with over 9% as singletons. The sequence was collected from a human donor. Material: PBMCs spiked with cells of the T cell clone KT2. V gene TRBV7-2 combines with J gene TRBJ1-1, with D unresolved. The CDR3 reads CASSSGWTEAFF. In DNA, the CDR3 is TGTGCCAGCAGCTCCGGGTGGACTGAAGCTTTCTTT.